This T cell receptor beta chain was identified during a study of blood T cell repertoires in COVID-19. The CDR3 length is 15 residues. The germline V gene encodes CDR1 SGHDN and CDR2 FVKESK. V was pared by 6 bases and J by 3 bases, with 6 bases of the junction left unmatched. Sequencing used immunoSEQ multiplex PCR; TCRdb keeps in-frame clones, though not all of them. This table holds 150,000 or so clones, roughly four fifths found once. The chain is built from TRBV14 and TRBJ1-3, with 9 bases identical to TRBD1. The clonotype comes from a human donor with acute or convalescent COVID-19. The donor label of this sample is uncertain. Specimen: peripheral blood. The CDR3 loop is CASSQQGARGNTIYF. DNA for the CDR3: TGTGCCAGCAGTCAACAGGGGGCCCGTGGAAACACCATATATTTT.